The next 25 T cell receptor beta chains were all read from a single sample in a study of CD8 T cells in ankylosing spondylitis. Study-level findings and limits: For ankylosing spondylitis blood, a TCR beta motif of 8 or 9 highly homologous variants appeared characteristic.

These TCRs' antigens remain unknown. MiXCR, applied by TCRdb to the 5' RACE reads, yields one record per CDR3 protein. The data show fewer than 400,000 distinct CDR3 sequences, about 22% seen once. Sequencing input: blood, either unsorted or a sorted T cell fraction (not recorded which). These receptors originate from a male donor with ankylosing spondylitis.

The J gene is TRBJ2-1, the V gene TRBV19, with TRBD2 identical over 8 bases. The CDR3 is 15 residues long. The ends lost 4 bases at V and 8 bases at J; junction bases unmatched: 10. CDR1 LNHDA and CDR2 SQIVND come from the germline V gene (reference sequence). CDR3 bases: TGTGCCAGTAGTACTGGGACTAGACCTCCCCATGAGCAGTTCTTC. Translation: CASSTGTRPPHEQFF.

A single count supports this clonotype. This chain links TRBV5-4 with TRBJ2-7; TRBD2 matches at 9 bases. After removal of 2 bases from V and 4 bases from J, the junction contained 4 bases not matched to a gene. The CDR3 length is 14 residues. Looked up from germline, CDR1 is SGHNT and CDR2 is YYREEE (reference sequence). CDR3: CASSFGTSRYEQYF. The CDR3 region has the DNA TGTGCCAGCAGCTTCGGGACTAGCAGGTACGAGCAGTACTTC.

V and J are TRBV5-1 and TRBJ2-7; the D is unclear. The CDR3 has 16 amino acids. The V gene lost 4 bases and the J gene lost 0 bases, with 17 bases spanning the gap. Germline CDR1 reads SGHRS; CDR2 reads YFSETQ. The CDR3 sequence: CASSVDGHLSSYEQYF. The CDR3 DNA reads TGCGCCAGCAGCGTCGACGGCCACCTGAGCTCCTACGAGCAGTACTTC.

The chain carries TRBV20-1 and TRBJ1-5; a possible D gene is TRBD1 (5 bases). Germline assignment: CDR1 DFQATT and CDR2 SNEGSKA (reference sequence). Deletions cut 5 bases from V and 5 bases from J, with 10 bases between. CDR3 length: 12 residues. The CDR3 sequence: CSARWGDQPQHF. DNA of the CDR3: TGCAGTGCTCGATGGGGGGATCAGCCCCAGCATTTT.

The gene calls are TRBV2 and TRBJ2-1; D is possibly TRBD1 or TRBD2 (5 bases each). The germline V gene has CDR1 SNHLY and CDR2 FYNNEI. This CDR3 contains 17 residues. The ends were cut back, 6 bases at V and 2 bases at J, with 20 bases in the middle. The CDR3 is CASSDLAPGAAYNEQFF. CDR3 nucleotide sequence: TGTGCCAGCAGCGACTTGGCCCCCGGGGCTGCCTACAATGAGCAGTTCTTC.

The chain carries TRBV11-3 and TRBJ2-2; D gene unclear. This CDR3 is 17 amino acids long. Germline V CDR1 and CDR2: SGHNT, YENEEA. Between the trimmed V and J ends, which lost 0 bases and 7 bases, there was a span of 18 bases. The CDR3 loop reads CASSLDLVGLKDGELFF. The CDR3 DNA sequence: TGTGCCAGCAGCTTAGATCTAGTGGGCCTAAAGGACGGGGAGCTGTTTTTT.

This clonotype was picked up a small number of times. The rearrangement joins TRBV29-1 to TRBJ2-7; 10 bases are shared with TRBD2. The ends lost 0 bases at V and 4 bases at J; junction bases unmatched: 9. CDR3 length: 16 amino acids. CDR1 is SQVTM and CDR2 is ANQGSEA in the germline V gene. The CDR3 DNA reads TGCAGCGTTGAAGATCACGGTAGCGGGAGGTCGTACGAGCAGTACTTC. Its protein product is CSVEDHGSGRSYEQYF.

CDR3 bases: TGTGCCAGCAGTCATGGTGGCAGGGTGCACGAGCAGTACTTC. Its protein is CASSHGGRVHEQYF. V and J are TRBV7-9 and TRBJ2-7; D might be TRBD1 (5 bases). The CDR3 spans 14 residues. Germline loops: CDR1 SEHNR, CDR2 FQNEAQ (reference sequence). Between the trimmed V and J ends, which lost 6 bases and 5 bases, there was a span of 17 bases.

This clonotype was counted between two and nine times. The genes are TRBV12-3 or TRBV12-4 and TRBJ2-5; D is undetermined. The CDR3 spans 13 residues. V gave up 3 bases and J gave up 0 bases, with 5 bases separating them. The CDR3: CASSFRYQETQYF. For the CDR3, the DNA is TGTGCCAGCAGTTTCAGGTACCAAGAGACCCAGTACTTC.

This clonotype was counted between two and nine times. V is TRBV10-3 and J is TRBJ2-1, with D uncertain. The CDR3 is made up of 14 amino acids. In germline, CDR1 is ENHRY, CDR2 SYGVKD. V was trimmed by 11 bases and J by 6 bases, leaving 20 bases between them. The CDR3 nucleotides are TGTGCCCACTCCCCCGCGGACCCTGCCAATGAGCAGTTCTTC. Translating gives CAHSPADPANEQFF.

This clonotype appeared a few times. The CDR3 region has the DNA TGTGCCAGCAGCTTACAGCCACTAGCTCCCTCCTACAATGAGCAGTTCTTC. Encoded protein: CASSLQPLAPSYNEQFF. The chain combines TRBV7-3 with TRBJ2-1; weak D call: TRBD2 (6 bases). This CDR3 comprises 17 residues. Trimming stripped 2 bases from V and 0 bases from J, with 14 bases between. The V gene's germline CDR1 is SGHTA and CDR2 FQGTGA.

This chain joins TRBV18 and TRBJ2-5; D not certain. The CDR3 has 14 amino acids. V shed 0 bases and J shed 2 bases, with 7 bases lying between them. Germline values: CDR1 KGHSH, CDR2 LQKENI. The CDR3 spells CASSPPTEQETQYF. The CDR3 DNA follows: TGTGCCAGCTCACCACCGACGGAACAAGAGACCCAGTACTTC.

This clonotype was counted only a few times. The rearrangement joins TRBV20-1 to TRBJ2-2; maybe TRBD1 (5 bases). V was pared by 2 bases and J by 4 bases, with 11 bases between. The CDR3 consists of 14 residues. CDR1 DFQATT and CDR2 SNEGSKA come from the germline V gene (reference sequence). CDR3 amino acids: CSARFQGPTGELFF. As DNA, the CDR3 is TGCAGTGCTAGATTTCAGGGTCCCACCGGGGAGCTGTTTTTT.

The DNA of the CDR3 is TGCTCCCGGGGGGGGAACACTGAAGCTTTCTTT. Amino acids: CSRGGNTEAFF. The V call is TRBV20-1, the J call TRBJ1-1, with D perhaps matching TRBD1 (5 bases). The CDR3 contains 11 residues. Germline V gene sequence: CDR1 DFQATT, CDR2 SNEGSKA (reference sequence).

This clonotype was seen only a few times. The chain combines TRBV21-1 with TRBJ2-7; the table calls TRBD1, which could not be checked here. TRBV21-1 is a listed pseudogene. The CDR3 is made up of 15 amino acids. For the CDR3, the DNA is TGTGCCAGCACCACCGGGACAGGGGACGTCAACGAGCAGTACTTC. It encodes CASTTGTGDVNEQYF.

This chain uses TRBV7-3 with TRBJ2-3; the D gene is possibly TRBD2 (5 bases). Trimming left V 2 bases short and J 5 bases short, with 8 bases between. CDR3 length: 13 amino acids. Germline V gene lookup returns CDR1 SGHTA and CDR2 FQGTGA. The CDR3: CASSLWSGDTQYF. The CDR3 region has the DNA TGTGCCAGCAGCTTATGGAGCGGAGATACGCAGTATTTT.

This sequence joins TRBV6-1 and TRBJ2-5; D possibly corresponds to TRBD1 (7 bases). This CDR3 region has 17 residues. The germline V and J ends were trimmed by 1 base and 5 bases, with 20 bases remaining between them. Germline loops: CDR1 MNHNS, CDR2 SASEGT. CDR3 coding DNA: TGTGCCAGCAGTGAAGTACTGGCAGGGGGTGGGGGGGAGACCCAGTACTTC. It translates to CASSEVLAGGGGETQYF.

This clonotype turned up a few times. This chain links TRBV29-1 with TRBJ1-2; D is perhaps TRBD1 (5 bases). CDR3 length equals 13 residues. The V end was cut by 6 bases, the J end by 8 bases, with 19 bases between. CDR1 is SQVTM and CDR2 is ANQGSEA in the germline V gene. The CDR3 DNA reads TGCAGCGTCCTAAGGGGACGGAAGCTCGGCTACACCTTC. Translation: CSVLRGRKLGYTF.

The CDR3 loop reads CASSFGGQGDQPQHF. CDR3 bases: TGTGCCAGCAGTTTCGGGGGACAGGGAGATCAGCCCCAGCATTTT. The genes are TRBV6-5 and TRBJ1-5; 9 bases align to TRBD1. The J segment lost 5 bases and the V segment lost 4 bases, leaving 6 bases of the junction unmatched. This CDR3 spans 15 amino acids. CDR1 is MNHEY and CDR2 is SVGAGI in the germline V gene.

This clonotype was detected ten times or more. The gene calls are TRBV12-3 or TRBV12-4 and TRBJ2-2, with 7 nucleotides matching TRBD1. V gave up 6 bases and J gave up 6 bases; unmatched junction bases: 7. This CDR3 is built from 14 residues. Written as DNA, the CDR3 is TGTGCCAGCAGACGGACAGGATCAGCCGGGGAGCTGTTTTTT. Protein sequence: CASRRTGSAGELFF.

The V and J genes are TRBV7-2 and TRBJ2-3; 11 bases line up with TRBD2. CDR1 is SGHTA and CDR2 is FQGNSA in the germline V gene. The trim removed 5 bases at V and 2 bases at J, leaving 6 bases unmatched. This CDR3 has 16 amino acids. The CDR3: CASSVLAGGHTDTQYF. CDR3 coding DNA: TGTGCCAGCAGCGTCCTAGCGGGAGGACACACAGATACGCAGTATTTT.

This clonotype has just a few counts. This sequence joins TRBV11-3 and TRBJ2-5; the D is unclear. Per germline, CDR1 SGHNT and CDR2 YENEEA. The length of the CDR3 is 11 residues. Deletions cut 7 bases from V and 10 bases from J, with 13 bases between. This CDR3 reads CASTAKTNQYF. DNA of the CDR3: TGTGCCAGCACGGCCAAGACCAACCAGTACTTC.

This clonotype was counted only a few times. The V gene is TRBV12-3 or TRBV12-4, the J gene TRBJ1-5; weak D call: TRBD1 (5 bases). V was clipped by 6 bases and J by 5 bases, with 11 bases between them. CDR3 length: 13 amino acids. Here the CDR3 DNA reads TGTGCCAGCAGAATCCGGGACGATCAGCCCCAGCATTTT. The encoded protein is CASRIRDDQPQHF.

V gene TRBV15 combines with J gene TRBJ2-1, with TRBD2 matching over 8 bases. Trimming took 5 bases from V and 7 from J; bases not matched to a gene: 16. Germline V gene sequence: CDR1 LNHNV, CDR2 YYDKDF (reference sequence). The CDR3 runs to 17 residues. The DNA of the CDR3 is TGTGCCACCAGCGACGCCCCGGGGGGGCGCTTTAGAAATGAGCAGTTCTTC. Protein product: CATSDAPGGRFRNEQFF.

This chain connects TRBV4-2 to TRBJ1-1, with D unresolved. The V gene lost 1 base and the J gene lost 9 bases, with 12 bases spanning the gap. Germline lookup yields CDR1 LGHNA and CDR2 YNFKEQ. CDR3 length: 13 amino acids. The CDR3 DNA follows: TGTGCCAGCAGCCAAGCTAGAGGCTTGAAAGCTTTCTTT. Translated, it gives CASSQARGLKAFF.